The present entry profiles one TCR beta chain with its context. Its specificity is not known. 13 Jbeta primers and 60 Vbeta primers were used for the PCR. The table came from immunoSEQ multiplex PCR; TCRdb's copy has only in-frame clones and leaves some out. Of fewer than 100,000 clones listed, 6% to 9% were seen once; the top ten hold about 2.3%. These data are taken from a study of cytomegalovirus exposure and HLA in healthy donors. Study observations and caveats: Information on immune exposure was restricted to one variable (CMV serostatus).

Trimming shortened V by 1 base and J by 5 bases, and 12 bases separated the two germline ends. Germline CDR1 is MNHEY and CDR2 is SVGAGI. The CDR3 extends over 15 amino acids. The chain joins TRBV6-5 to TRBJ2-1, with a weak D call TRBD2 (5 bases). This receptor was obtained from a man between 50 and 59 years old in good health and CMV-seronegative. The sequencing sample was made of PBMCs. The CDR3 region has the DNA TGTGCCAGCAGTTACTTTGCGGGTCCAGACAATGAGCAGTTCTTC. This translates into CASSYFAGPDNEQFF.